This is a list of T cell receptor beta chains from one sample in a study of Ad26.COV2.S vaccination and SARS-CoV-2 variants. Only in-frame clones appear in the TCRdb table, and some are missing; sequencing was by immunoSEQ multiplex PCR. Of about 100,000 clones listed, around 82% are singletons. The sample here was peripheral blood, taken after recovery from COVID-19. The origin of the receptors is a human donor who had recovered from COVID-19. Each CDR3 is given with its conserved first and last residue. A D gene is named only where the DNA matches it firmly.

cdr3_nt: TGTGCCAGCAGTTCCCAGGGAAGACGAGGCTACACCTTC; cdr3_aa: CASSSQGRRGYTF; d_call: .; j_call: TRBJ1-2; v_call: TRBV28
cdr3_nt: TGTGCCAGCAGTTTATCAGGAGAGACCCAGTACTTC; cdr3_aa: CASSLSGETQYF; d_call: .; j_call: TRBJ2-5; v_call: TRBV27
cdr3_nt: TGTGCCAGCAATAATAATTCACCCCTCCACTTT; cdr3_aa: CASNNNSPLHF; d_call: .; j_call: TRBJ1-6; v_call: TRBV7-9
cdr3_nt: TGTGCCACCAGTGCTTGGGGGAATCGGCCCCAGCATTTT; cdr3_aa: CATSAWGNRPQHF; d_call: .; j_call: TRBJ1-5; v_call: TRBV24-1
cdr3_nt: TGTGCCAGCAGTGAGAGTCCAGGGGGGGACACTGAAGCTTTCTTT; cdr3_aa: CASSESPGGDTEAFF; d_call: TRBD1; j_call: TRBJ1-1; v_call: TRBV6-1
cdr3_nt: TGCGCCAGCAGCTTGGACAGAGATAACACGAACAATCAGCCCCAGCATTTT; cdr3_aa: CASSLDRDNTNNQPQHF; d_call: .; j_call: TRBJ1-5; v_call: TRBV5-1
cdr3_nt: TGTGCCAGCAGCTTAGATCCCCCAGGGTCTGGGGCCAACGTCCTGACTTTC; cdr3_aa: CASSLDPPGSGANVLTF; d_call: .; j_call: TRBJ2-6; v_call: TRBV11-2
cdr3_nt: TGTGCCAGTAGTATAGATGGTGGTGTCAGGGAGCAGCATTTT; cdr3_aa: CASSIDGGVREQHF; d_call: .; j_call: TRBJ1-5; v_call: TRBV19
cdr3_nt: TGTGCCAGCAGCAATCCGGGACAGATTATTAACTATGGCTACACCTTC; cdr3_aa: CASSNPGQIINYGYTF; d_call: TRBD1; j_call: TRBJ1-2; v_call: TRBV28
cdr3_nt: TGTGCCAGCAGCCCGAGCTCTGGGGCCAACGTCCTGACTTTC; cdr3_aa: CASSPSSGANVLTF; d_call: .; j_call: TRBJ2-6; v_call: TRBV7-2
cdr3_nt: TGCGCCAGCAGCCAAGAGGGGGACAGGGTGGTACCCTTCTATGGCTACACCTTC; cdr3_aa: CASSQEGDRVVPFYGYTF; d_call: TRBD1; j_call: TRBJ1-2; v_call: TRBV4-1
cdr3_nt: TGCAGCGGGAACAGGGGGCGGGATGAAGCTTTCTTT; cdr3_aa: CSGNRGRDEAFF; d_call: TRBD1; j_call: TRBJ1-1; v_call: TRBV29-1
cdr3_nt: TGTGCCACCCTAATATCGATGAGCGGCACTGAAGCTTTCTTT; cdr3_aa: CATLISMSGTEAFF; d_call: .; j_call: TRBJ1-1; v_call: TRBV6-5
cdr3_nt: TGTGCCAGCAGCTTAGCACAGGGCTCCTACAATGAGCAGTTCTTC; cdr3_aa: CASSLAQGSYNEQFF; d_call: .; j_call: TRBJ2-1; v_call: TRBV7-6
cdr3_nt: TGTGCCAGCAAGACATCAGGTGCCCTTGAAGCTTTCTTT; cdr3_aa: CASKTSGALEAFF; d_call: .; j_call: TRBJ1-1; v_call: TRBV27